A selection of T cell receptor beta chains follows, all from one sample in a study of early T cells in non-severe SARS-CoV-2 infection. Each CDR3 protein is one row after TCRdb ran MiXCR on the 5' RACE reads. This sample has more than 20,000 distinct CDR3 sequences, with roughly 4.2% found just once. The sequenced sample consisted of whole blood. The receptor set was obtained from an adult who was a healthcare worker with PCR-confirmed SARS-CoV-2 infection or an uninfected control (not recorded which). Each CDR3 is given with its conserved first and last residue. A D gene is named only where the DNA matches it firmly. Clone size is shown for a subset of rows, as once, few, many or a class of expanded clone.

V	size	length	J	D	CDR3	DNA
TRBV11-2	many	16	TRBJ2-1	TRBD1	CASRNAGTGDYNEQFF	TGTGCCAGCAGAAATGCCGGGACAGGGGATTACAATGAGCAGTTCTTC
TRBV6-4	many	15	TRBJ1-6	-	CASKSGANYNSPLHF	TGTGCCAGCAAATCAGGGGCCAACTATAATTCACCCCTCCACTTT
TRBV3-1	many	15	TRBJ1-4	-	CASSQQQAGGEKLFF	TGTGCCAGCAGCCAACAACAGGCCGGAGGTGAAAAACTGTTTTTT
TRBV28	many	14	TRBJ1-5	-	CASTRGTVNQPQHF	TGTGCCAGCACCCGCGGGACTGTAAATCAGCCCCAGCATTTT
TRBV9	many	16	TRBJ2-3	-	CASSVVDTSGTDTQYF	TGTGCCAGCAGCGTAGTCGACACCTCGGGGACAGATACGCAGTATTTT
TRBV7-9	medium-sized	14	TRBJ2-5	TRBD2	CASSSAGLGETQYF	TGTGCCAGCAGCTCGGCCGGACTAGGGGAGACCCAGTACTTC
TRBV7-9	many	16	TRBJ1-3	-	CASSLASTTVGNTIYF	TGTGCCAGCAGCTTAGCGTCGACGACAGTTGGAAACACCATATATTTT
TRBV3-1	-	15	TRBJ1-6	TRBD1	CASSRKQGASSPLHF	TGTGCCAGCAGCCGAAAACAGGGGGCGAGTTCACCCCTCCACTTT
TRBV25-1	medium-sized	15	TRBJ1-1	-	CASSEGEGRDTEAFF	TGTGCCAGCAGTGAGGGAGAGGGGAGGGACACTGAAGCTTTCTTT
TRBV4-2	many	13	TRBJ1-2	-	CASSQDPAGGYTF	TGTGCCAGCAGCCAAGATCCGGCCGGTGGCTACACCTTC
TRBV12-3/TRBV12-4	many	15	TRBJ2-3	TRBD2	CASSLSGGDADTQYF	TGTGCCAGCAGTTTAAGCGGGGGGGATGCAGATACGCAGTATTTT
TRBV29-1	many	12	TRBJ1-2	TRBD1	CSARTGVYGYTF	TGCAGCGCCAGGACAGGGGTTTATGGCTACACCTTC
TRBV7-9	many	12	TRBJ2-7	-	CASSFPSAEQYF	TGTGCCAGCAGCTTCCCTTCTGCGGAGCAGTACTTC
TRBV20-1	-	15	TRBJ2-2	TRBD2	CSARTTSADTGELFF	TGCAGTGCTAGAACAACTAGCGCTGACACCGGGGAGCTGTTTTTT
TRBV6-1	many	15	TRBJ2-1	TRBD1	CASSLDRGGFHEQFF	TGTGCCAGCAGTTTGGACAGGGGAGGTTTCCATGAGCAGTTCTTC
TRBV10-2	-	14	TRBJ2-5	TRBD1	CATEDPGGGETQYF	TGCGCCACCGAAGACCCAGGGGGCGGTGAGACCCAGTACTTC
TRBV7-2	many	14	TRBJ2-7	TRBD1	CASSLPGTDYEQYF	TGTGCCAGCAGCTTACCCGGGACAGACTACGAGCAGTACTTC
TRBV13	many	13	TRBJ1-6	-	CASSLTADSPLHF	TGTGCCAGCAGCTTAACGGCAGATTCACCCCTCCACTTT
TRBV7-6	many	15	TRBJ2-2	-	CASSLRGENTGELFF	TGTGCCAGCAGCCTAAGGGGGGAAAACACCGGGGAGCTGTTTTTT
TRBV7-6	many	15	TRBJ1-4	-	CASSSSAGVNEKLFF	TGTGCCAGCAGCTCCTCCGCGGGGGTAAATGAAAAACTGTTTTTT
TRBV11-2	few	12	TRBJ2-5	-	CASSLVQETQYF	TGTGCCAGCAGCTTAGTCCAAGAGACCCAGTACTTC